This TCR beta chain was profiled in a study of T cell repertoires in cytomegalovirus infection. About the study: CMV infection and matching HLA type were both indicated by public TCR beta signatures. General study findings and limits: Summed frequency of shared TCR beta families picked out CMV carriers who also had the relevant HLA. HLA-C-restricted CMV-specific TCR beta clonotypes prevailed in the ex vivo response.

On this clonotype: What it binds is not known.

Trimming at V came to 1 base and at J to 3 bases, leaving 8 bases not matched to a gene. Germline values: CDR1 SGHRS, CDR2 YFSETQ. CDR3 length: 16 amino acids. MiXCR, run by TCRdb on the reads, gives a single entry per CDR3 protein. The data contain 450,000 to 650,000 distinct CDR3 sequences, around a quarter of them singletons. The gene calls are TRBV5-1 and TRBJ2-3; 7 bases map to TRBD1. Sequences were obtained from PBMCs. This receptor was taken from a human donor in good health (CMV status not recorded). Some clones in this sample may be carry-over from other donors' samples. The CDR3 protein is CASSLLRDSGTDTQYF. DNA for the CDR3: TGCGCCAGCAGCTTGCTCCGGGACAGCGGAACAGATACGCAGTATTTT.